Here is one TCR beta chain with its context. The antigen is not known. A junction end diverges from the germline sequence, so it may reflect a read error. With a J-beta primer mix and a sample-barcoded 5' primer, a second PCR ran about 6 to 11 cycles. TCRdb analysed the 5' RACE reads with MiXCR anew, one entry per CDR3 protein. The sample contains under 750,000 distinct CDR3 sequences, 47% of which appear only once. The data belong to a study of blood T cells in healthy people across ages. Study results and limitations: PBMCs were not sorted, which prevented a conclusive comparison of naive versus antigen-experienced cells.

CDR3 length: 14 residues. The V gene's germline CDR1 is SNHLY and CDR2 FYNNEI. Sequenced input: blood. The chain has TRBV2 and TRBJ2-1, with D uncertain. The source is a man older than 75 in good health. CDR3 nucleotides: TGTGCCTGCAGTGTCGGCGGCCTTTACAATGAGCAGTTCTTC. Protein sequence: CACSVGGLYNEQFF.